This entry describes one TCR beta chain. The entry originates in a study of blood T cell repertoires in COVID-19. Looking at the study overall: The United States, Italy and Spain were the sources of the acute and convalescent COVID-19 samples. In each case, the material was cDNA or gDNA derived from T cells, B-cell-depleted T cells, or PBMCs.

Source study methods: Researchers report that nucleated cell counts were estimated from reference gene primer amplification. Profiled with immunoSEQ multiplex PCR; TCRdb holds only in-frame clones, not every one. D and trimming were read from the DNA, whereas the V and J calls and clone size are those reported in that table. The sample has 37,000 or so clones, approximately 80% seen once; the top ten hold 1.5% to 2%. The CDR3 has 14 amino acids. Trimming at V came to 7 bases and at J to 0 bases, leaving 1 base not matched to a gene. CDR1 is ENHRY, CDR2 SYGVKD, per germline. The rearrangement joins TRBV10-3 to TRBJ2-7; the match to TRBD2 covers 12 bases. The sample comprised peripheral blood. The TCR originated in a man aged 55 to 70 with active COVID-19. The DNA for the CDR3 is TGTGCCATCAAGACTAGCGGGAGCTCCTACGAGCAGTACTTC. Encoded protein: CAIKTSGSSYEQYF.